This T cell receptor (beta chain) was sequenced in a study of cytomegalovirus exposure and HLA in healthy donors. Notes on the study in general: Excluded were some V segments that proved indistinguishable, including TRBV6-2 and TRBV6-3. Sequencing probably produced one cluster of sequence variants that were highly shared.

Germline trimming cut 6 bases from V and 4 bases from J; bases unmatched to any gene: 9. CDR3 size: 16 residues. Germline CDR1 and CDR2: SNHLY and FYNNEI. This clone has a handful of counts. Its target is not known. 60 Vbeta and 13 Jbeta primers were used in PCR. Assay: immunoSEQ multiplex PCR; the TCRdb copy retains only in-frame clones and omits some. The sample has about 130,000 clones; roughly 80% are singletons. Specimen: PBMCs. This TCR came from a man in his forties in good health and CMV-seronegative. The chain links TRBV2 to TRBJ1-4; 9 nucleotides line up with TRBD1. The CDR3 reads CASRDQQGANNEKLFF. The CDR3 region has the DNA TGTGCCAGCAGGGACCAACAGGGGGCTAATAATGAAAAACTGTTTTTT.